Following are 29 T cell receptor beta chains from one sample sequenced in a study of shared clonotypes between healthy human individuals. Repertoires were generated with immunoSEQ multiplex PCR, while TCRdb's copy carries only in-frame clones and drops some. This table holds some 2.4 million clones, roughly 93% found once. The sequenced sample was naive CD4+ T cells from PBMCs. Subset of the sample: CD45RA+ positively selected. Receptors were obtained from a man in his late teens or twenties in good health. Some clones in this sample may be carry-over from other donors' samples.

The rearrangement uses TRBV18 and TRBJ2-5; TRBD2 aligns across 12 bases. Germline CDR1 is KGHSH and CDR2 is LQKENI. This CDR3 is built from 16 residues. The V and J ends lost 9 bases and 5 bases, in that order; junction bases with no gene match: 13. In nucleotides, the CDR3 is TGTGCCAGTGCATCGACACTAGCGGGAGGTTCCGAGACCCAGTACTTC. As protein: CASASTLAGGSETQYF.

This clone was seen once. A read error may account for a junction end that differs from germline. The chain combines TRBV28 with TRBJ2-7; TRBD1 agrees at 7 bases. Germline CDR1 is MDHEN and CDR2 is SYDVKM. CDR3 length equals 12 residues. CDR3 DNA: TGTGCCAGCAGTTTATTTCCCCAGGGGGAGCACTTC. Translated: CASSLFPQGEHF.

The chain combines TRBV12-5 with TRBJ2-5; 9 bases align to TRBD1. Looked up from germline, CDR1 is LGHNT and CDR2 is FRNRAP. The CDR3 runs to 17 residues. V was pared by 2 bases and J by 4 bases, with 11 bases of the junction left unmatched. The CDR3 spells CASGLQRRTGVLETQYF. The CDR3 DNA reads as TGTGCTAGTGGTTTGCAACGTCGGACAGGGGTGTTAGAGACCCAGTACTTC.

The chain joins TRBV7-3 to TRBJ1-1; 8 bases line up with TRBD1. Germline assignment: CDR1 SGHTA and CDR2 FQGTGA. With 5 bases clipped from V and 4 bases from J, the junction kept 3 bases outside the gene matches. This CDR3 spans 13 amino acids. In nucleotides, the CDR3 is TGTGCCAGCAGCCGGACAGGGCCCACTGAAGCTTTCTTT. Its translation is CASSRTGPTEAFF.

This chain connects TRBV9 to TRBJ2-2, with D perhaps matching TRBD1 (5 bases). The CDR3 length is 16 residues. The germline gives CDR1 SGDLS, CDR2 YYNGEE. Trimming shortened V by 0 bases and J by 5 bases, and 14 bases separated the two germline ends. The CDR3 loop is CASSVGGQKGTGELFF. In DNA, the CDR3 is TGTGCCAGCAGCGTAGGAGGACAAAAGGGGACCGGGGAGCTGTTTTTT.

V is TRBV5-4 and J is TRBJ1-6; perhaps TRBD1 as D (6 bases). V was trimmed by 2 bases and J by 10 bases, leaving 22 bases between them. CDR1 is SGHNT and CDR2 is YYREEE in the germline V gene (reference sequence). The CDR3 has 17 amino acids. The chain's CDR3 is CASSFGRAGGSVSPLHF. The CDR3 bases are TGTGCCAGCAGCTTCGGGAGGGCGGGGGGCTCAGTATCACCCCTCCACTTT.

This clone was found once. The V and J genes are TRBV28 and TRBJ2-7; TRBD2 aligns across 7 bases. Germline V gene sequence: CDR1 MDHEN, CDR2 SYDVKM. Trimming at V came to 4 bases and at J to 1 base, leaving 7 bases not matched to a gene. This CDR3 has 15 amino acids. CDR3 loop: CASSSSASGSYEQYF. The CDR3 DNA reads TGTGCCAGCAGTTCCTCGGCTAGCGGTTCCTACGAGCAGTACTTC.

Remarks on this clone: This sample includes further DNA sequences coding for the same CDR3. V and J are TRBV11-1 and TRBJ2-3; D is uncertain. V lost 3 bases and J 1 base, leaving 5 bases between the germline ends. The CDR3 has 13 residues. The germline CDR1 and CDR2 sequences are SGHAT and FQDESV (reference sequence). CDR3 region: CASSLDRTDTQYF. The CDR3, as DNA: TGTGCCAGCAGCTTGGACCGCACAGATACGCAGTATTTT.

The V call is TRBV5-1, the J call TRBJ2-7; a possible D gene is TRBD1 (5 bases). CDR1 and CDR2 (germline): SGHRS, YFSETQ. The CDR3 is 14 residues long. V was cut by 0 bases and J by 1 base, with 8 bases left in between. The CDR3 DNA follows: TGCGCCAGCAGCTTGGTGACAGAGTCCTACGAGCAGTACTTC. Its protein product is CASSLVTESYEQYF.

This sequence joins TRBV6-5 and TRBJ1-5; D is unresolved. The CDR3 totals 12 residues. V lost 8 bases, J lost 2 bases, and 7 bases lay in between. Germline-derived CDR1 and CDR2 are MNHEY and SVGAGI. The CDR3: CASGEGNQPQHF. In nucleotides, the CDR3 is TGTGCCAGCGGAGAGGGCAATCAGCCCCAGCATTTT.

The chain couples TRBV7-2 to TRBJ1-2; weak D call: TRBD1 (6 bases). Trimming left V 3 bases short and J 3 bases short, with 11 bases between. CDR3 size: 14 residues. Looked up from germline, CDR1 is SGHTA and CDR2 is FQGNSA. CDR3 sequence: CASSFQGTDYGYTF. DNA of the CDR3: TGTGCCAGCAGCTTTCAGGGGACGGACTATGGCTACACCTTC.

The gene calls are TRBV10-3 and TRBJ2-7; 7 positions agree with TRBD1. Germline assignment: CDR1 ENHRY and CDR2 SYGVKD. This CDR3 is built from 15 residues. Trimming cost V 6 bases and J 0 bases; bases outside gene matches: 8. CDR3 region: CAISEGQSDSYEQYF. The CDR3 DNA sequence: TGTGCCATCAGCGAGGGACAGTCCGACTCCTACGAGCAGTACTTC.

This rearrangement joins TRBV5-1 to TRBJ2-5, with 8 bases aligning to TRBD1. The germline V gene encodes CDR1 SGHRS and CDR2 YFSETQ. Germline trimming cut 2 bases from V and 7 bases from J; bases unmatched to any gene: 4. The CDR3 is 13 residues long. CDR3 sequence reads: CASSFQGARTQYF. The CDR3, as DNA: TGCGCCAGCAGCTTCCAGGGGGCGAGGACCCAGTACTTC.

CDR3 amino acids: CASSILPQGRGTEAFF. The DNA of the CDR3 is TGTGCCAGTAGTATCCTCCCTCAGGGAAGAGGCACTGAAGCTTTCTTT. The rearrangement uses TRBV19 and TRBJ1-1, with TRBD1 as a possible D gene (5 bases). Trimming left V 3 bases short and J 4 bases short, with 18 bases between. From germline, CDR1 is LNHDA and CDR2 SQIVND (reference sequence). There are 16 residues in the CDR3. Full variable domain (remainder filled in from reference TRBV19 and TRBJ1-1): DGGITQSPKYLFRKEGQNVTLSCEQNLNHDAMYWYRQDPGQGLRLIYYSQIVNDFQKGDIAEGYSVSREKKESFPLTVTSAQKNPTAFYLCASSILPQGRGTEAFFGQGTRLTVV.

This chain uses TRBV6-5 with TRBJ2-7; 7 bases align to TRBD2. This CDR3 spans 14 amino acids. Germline loops: CDR1 MNHEY, CDR2 SVGAGI. With V trimmed by 5 bases and J by 2 bases, 6 bases remained unmatched. DNA of the CDR3: TGTGCCAGCAGTCGCGGGACTACCACCTACGAGCAGTACTTC. This encodes CASSRGTTTYEQYF.

This clone was detected only once. This chain links TRBV4-2 with TRBJ2-5; TRBD1 aligns across 7 bases. TRBJ2-7 explains the end of the DNA better; the J call may be wrong. From germline, CDR1 is LGHNA and CDR2 YNFKEQ. CDR3 size: 13 residues. In nucleotides, the CDR3 is TGTGCCAGCAGCCAAACGCAGGGGGACGAGCAGTACTTC. This encodes CASSQTQGDEQYF.

The chain uses TRBV7-2 and TRBJ2-7; 7 bases map to TRBD1. This CDR3 spans 13 amino acids. Germline trimming cut 5 bases from V and 3 bases from J; bases unmatched to any gene: 4. Germline lookup yields CDR1 SGHTA and CDR2 FQGNSA. CDR3 sequence reads: CASSVYRGYEQYF. The CDR3 nucleotides read TGTGCCAGCAGCGTGTACAGGGGCTACGAGCAGTACTTC.

The chain links TRBV7-9 to TRBJ2-7; 14 bases fit TRBD2. V lost 6 bases to trimming and J lost 0 bases; unmatched junction nucleotides: 13. The CDR3 consists of 19 residues. Per germline, CDR1 SEHNR and CDR2 FQNEAQ (reference sequence). The CDR3 DNA reads TGTGCCAGCAGGTTAACCGGGACTAGCGGGAGTCCTCGCTCCTACGAGCAGTACTTC. Translating it yields CASRLTGTSGSPRSYEQYF. Together with reference TRBV7-9 and TRBJ2-7, the CDR3 gives the full variable domain: DTGVSQNPRHKITKRGQNVTFRCDPISEHNRLYWYRQTLGQGPEFLTYFQNEAQLEKSRLLSDRFSAERPKGSFSTLEIQRTEQGDSAMYLCASRLTGTSGSPRSYEQYFGPGTRLTVT.

There are a few counts of this clone. The sample holds other DNA sequences that translate to the same CDR3. V is TRBV5-1 and J is TRBJ1-4, with a weak D call TRBD1 (5 bases). Trimming stripped 0 bases from V and 4 bases from J, with 7 bases between. Germline CDR1 SGHRS, CDR2 YFSETQ. CDR3 size: 14 residues. The CDR3 nucleotides are TGCGCCAGCAGCTTGGGACAGAGTAATGAAAAACTGTTTTTT. It translates to CASSLGQSNEKLFF.

This rearrangement joins TRBV10-1 to TRBJ2-7, with TRBD2 identical over 13 bases. This CDR3 is 16 amino acids long. Germline assignment: CDR1 WNHNN and CDR2 SYGVQD (reference sequence). V lost 2 bases and J lost 1; bases outside the gene matches: 2. CDR3 in DNA: TGCGCCAGCAGTGAGACTAGCGGGAGGGAGTCCTACGAGCAGTACTTC. Translation gives CASSETSGRESYEQYF.

This clone has just one count. The V call is TRBV27, the J call TRBJ1-5; tentatively, D is TRBD1 (6 bases). Germline values: CDR1 MNHEY, CDR2 SMNVEV (reference sequence). V was clipped by 3 bases and J by 9 bases, with 12 bases between them. The length of the CDR3 is 13 residues. CDR3 sequence (DNA): TGTGCCAGCAGTTTGGGGGGGCGGGGGCCCCAGCATTTT. Translation gives CASSLGGRGPQHF.

This chain connects TRBV6-5 to TRBJ2-5, with 9 bases identical to TRBD1. J was trimmed by 5 bases and V by 5 bases; bases with no gene match: 6. The CDR3 is made up of 14 amino acids. Germline V gives CDR1 MNHEY, CDR2 SVGAGI. CDR3 nucleotide sequence: TGTGCCAGCAGTACTACAGGGGGCTGGGAGACCCAGTACTTC. Amino acid sequence: CASSTTGGWETQYF.

To note about this clone: The same CDR3 is also encoded by other DNA sequences in this sample. V gene TRBV5-1 combines with J gene TRBJ2-5; a possible D gene is TRBD1 (6 bases). The CDR3 length is 13 residues. Germline V lookup: CDR1 SGHRS, CDR2 YFSETQ. Trimming removed 4 bases from V and 3 bases from J, with 10 bases in between. The CDR3 region has the DNA TGCGCCAGCAGCCCAAGGACAGAAGAGACCCAGTACTTC. Translating it yields CASSPRTEETQYF.

This clone appeared a single time. V usage is TRBV21-1 and J usage is TRBJ2-3; whether TRBD2, the table's D call, matches the DNA was not checked. TRBV21-1 is given as a pseudogene. The CDR3 runs 17 residues. Here the CDR3 reads CASSNLGTTHYTDTQYF. The DNA for the CDR3 is TGTGCCAGCAGCAACCTAGGGACTACACATTACACAGATACGCAGTATTTT.

The CDR3 sequence is CASSQVGPGAQETQYF. In DNA form, the CDR3 reads TGCGCCAGCAGCCAAGTTGGGCCAGGGGCCCAAGAGACCCAGTACTTC. This sequence joins TRBV4-3 and TRBJ2-5; tentatively, D is TRBD1 (6 bases). The V and J ends lost 1 base and 1 base respectively, with 13 bases between them. CDR3 length: 16 amino acids. CDR1 is LGHNA, CDR2 YSLEER, per germline.

The chain recombines TRBV5-6 with TRBJ1-1; D remains unclear. CDR1 is SGHDT and CDR2 is YYEEEE in the germline V gene. Trimming stripped 4 bases from V and 5 bases from J, with 15 bases between. The CDR3 loop spans 14 amino acids. The chain's CDR3 is CASSRQWEGTEAFF. Here the CDR3 DNA reads TGTGCCAGCAGCCGCCAGTGGGAGGGAACTGAAGCTTTCTTT.

The table lists this clone with a count of one. V gene TRBV27 combines with J gene TRBJ1-1; perhaps TRBD1 as D (5 bases). V was pared by 5 bases and J by 1 base, with 14 bases between. This CDR3 region has 15 residues. In germline, CDR1 is MNHEY, CDR2 SMNVEV (reference sequence). The chain's CDR3 is CASSLGQGWNTEAFF. For the CDR3, the DNA is TGTGCCAGCAGTCTAGGGCAGGGTTGGAACACTGAAGCTTTCTTT.

This chain links TRBV28 with TRBJ1-2; tentative D call: TRBD1 (5 bases). There are 11 residues in the CDR3. V was shortened by 6 bases and J by 8 bases, with 10 bases between the two germline ends. From germline, CDR1 is MDHEN and CDR2 SYDVKM. DNA for the CDR3: TGTGCCAGCAGCGGCTCAGGGGGCTACACCTTC. Amino acids: CASSGSGGYTF.

This clone was observed a single time. This chain connects TRBV28 to TRBJ2-7; the match to TRBD1 covers 12 bases. The V gene's germline CDR1 is MDHEN and CDR2 SYDVKM. The junction had 9 bases not matched to a gene; V was cut back by 5 bases and J by 4 bases. CDR3 length: 16 residues. Written as DNA, the CDR3 is TGTGCCAGCAGTGCAGCCGGGACAGGGGGCCTGTACGAGCAGTACTTC. Translated, it gives CASSAAGTGGLYEQYF.